A single sample is the source of the 4 T cell receptor beta chains below, sequenced in a study of cytomegalovirus exposure and HLA in healthy donors. Repertoires were generated with immunoSEQ multiplex PCR, while TCRdb's copy carries only in-frame clones and drops some. This sample has roughly 200,000 clones, with about 81% found just once. Sequenced sample: PBMCs. These receptors were taken from a woman aged 30 to 39 in good health and CMV-seronegative.

The sample holds many counts of this clone. The chain recombines TRBV11-2 with TRBJ2-5, with D tentatively TRBD1 (6 bases). The CDR3 has 15 residues. Trimming removed 5 bases from V and 5 bases from J, with 18 bases in between. Germline V gives CDR1 SGHAT, CDR2 FQNNGV. The CDR3 coding sequence is TGTGCCAGCAGCCCTCCATCGACAGGCCGCGAGACCCAGTACTTC. Protein sequence: CASSPPSTGRETQYF.

This clone was found a few times. This chain links TRBV28 with TRBJ2-7; 7 positions match TRBD2. The CDR3 runs 14 residues. Per germline, CDR1 MDHEN and CDR2 SYDVKM. V was clipped by 3 bases and J by 0 bases; unmatched bases: 2. CDR3 region: CASSFGGGSYEQYF. CDR3 nucleotides: TGTGCCAGCAGTTTCGGCGGGGGCTCCTACGAGCAGTACTTC.

The DNA of the CDR3 is TGTGCCAGCAGGCGGACAGGGATCGCTGAAAAACTGTTTTTT. Translating it yields CASRRTGIAEKLFF. The chain joins TRBV6-5 to TRBJ1-4, with TRBD1 identical over 8 bases. Germline assignment: CDR1 MNHEY and CDR2 SVGAGI. This CDR3 has 14 amino acids. The trim removed 6 bases at V and 7 bases at J, leaving 7 bases unmatched.

The chain joins TRBV5-1 to TRBJ1-1; the D gene is possibly TRBD1 (5 bases). This CDR3 has 14 amino acids. V lost 4 bases, J lost 4 bases, and 14 bases lay in between. CDR1 SGHRS and CDR2 YFSETQ come from the germline V gene. The CDR3 DNA sequence: TGCGCCAGCAGCACCTCGGGGGGGTTCACTGAAGCTTTCTTT. Encoded protein: CASSTSGGFTEAFF.